Shown below are 13 T cell receptor beta chains from a single sample sequenced in a study of control samples from healthy donors and cancer patients. Repertoires were generated with immunoSEQ multiplex PCR, while TCRdb's copy carries only in-frame clones and drops some. The table lists approximately 84,000 clones, around 92% of them singletons. Sequenced material: blood. These receptors were obtained from a man aged 30 to 39 in good health.

The chain joins TRBV13 to TRBJ2-6, with 7 positions matching TRBD2. Trimming took 2 bases from V and 0 from J; bases not matched to a gene: 10. Per the germline V gene, CDR1 is PRHDT and CDR2 is FYEKMQ (reference sequence). The CDR3 is made up of 19 amino acids. The CDR3 DNA follows: TGTGCCAGCAGCTTATCTAGGGAGGGGATTGTCTCTGGGGCCAACGTCCTGACTTTC. Its translation: CASSLSREGIVSGANVLTF.

DNA of the CDR3: TGTGCCAGCAGCTCCCCGGGACAGGGTCGCTACACCTTC. Its translation: CASSSPGQGRYTF. J is TRBJ1-2 and V is TRBV12-3 or TRBV12-4, with 9 positions matching TRBD1. Trimming cost V 6 bases and J 9 bases; bases outside gene matches: 8. The CDR3 contains 13 residues.

The chain combines TRBV4-1 with TRBJ2-7, with D perhaps TRBD2 (6 bases). V lost 0 bases to trimming and J lost 7 bases, with 10 bases between them. The CDR3 extends over 13 amino acids. Germline lookup yields CDR1 MGHRA and CDR2 YSYEKL. Written as DNA, the CDR3 is TGCGCCAGCAGCCAAGAGAATGGGGGGGAGCAGTACTTC. The encoded protein is CASSQENGGEQYF.

V is TRBV24-1 and J is TRBJ2-1, with D possibly being TRBD1 (7 bases). Trimming took off 5 bases at V and 3 bases at J, with 10 bases between the two ends. The CDR3 has 14 residues. Germline CDR1 is KGHDR and CDR2 is SFDVKD. CDR3 sequence reads: CATSGGTDYNEQFF. The CDR3 DNA reads as TGTGCCACCAGTGGCGGGACAGACTACAATGAGCAGTTCTTC.

The table lists this clone with a count of one. The chain uses TRBV19 and TRBJ2-2; D uncertain. V shed 4 bases and J shed 6 bases, with 9 bases lying between them. This CDR3 is 13 amino acids long. The germline V gene has CDR1 LNHDA and CDR2 SQIVND (reference sequence). Written as DNA, the CDR3 is TGTGCCAGTAGTAAGAGTCTTGCCGGGGAGCTGTTTTTT. Translation: CASSKSLAGELFF.

The rearrangement links TRBV28 to TRBJ1-2; the match to TRBD1 covers 9 bases. V dropped 4 bases and J dropped 2; count of bases not matched to a gene: 5. The CDR3 runs to 15 residues. Germline V CDR1 and CDR2: MDHEN, SYDVKM. The CDR3 bases are TGTGCCAGCAGTTCAACCGGGACAGGGAACTATGGCTACACCTTC. It specifies CASSSTGTGNYGYTF.

The J gene is TRBJ2-3, the V gene TRBV29-1, with TRBD2 identical over 14 bases. In germline, CDR1 is SQVTM, CDR2 ANQGSEA. The CDR3 runs 14 residues. V was pared by 6 bases and J by 4 bases, with 3 bases of the junction left unmatched. The DNA for the CDR3 is TGCAGCGTGACTAGCGGGGGGGCAGCAGATACGCAGTATTTT. It codes for CSVTSGGAADTQYF.

This chain connects TRBV30 to TRBJ2-4; tentative D call: TRBD1 (5 bases). CDR1 is GTSNPN and CDR2 is SVGIG in the germline V gene (reference sequence). Trimming took 4 bases from V and 0 from J, leaving 13 bases between them. The CDR3 spans 15 residues. CDR3 residues: CAWKGQDLAKNIQYF. The CDR3 nucleotides are TGTGCCTGGAAGGGGCAGGACCTAGCCAAAAACATTCAGTACTTC.

The chain combines TRBV5-6 with TRBJ2-3; 12 bases fit TRBD2. The V gene end was trimmed by 4 bases and the J gene end by 1 base; junction bases not matched to a gene: 4. CDR1 and CDR2 (germline): SGHDT, YYEEEE. This CDR3 spans 16 amino acids. The CDR3 sequence is CASSGRLAGGTDTQYF. CDR3 in DNA: TGTGCCAGCAGCGGCCGACTAGCGGGGGGCACAGATACGCAGTATTTT. Complete variable domain (other parts from reference TRBV5-6 and TRBJ2-3): DAGVTQSPTHLIKTRGQQVTLRCSPKSGHDTVSWYQQALGQGPQFIFQYYEEEERQRGNFPDRFSGHQFPNYSSELNVNALLLGDSALYLCASSGRLAGGTDTQYFGPGTRLTVL.

The chain has TRBV30 and TRBJ2-7; D is possibly TRBD2 (6 bases). The CDR3 has 14 amino acids. CDR1 and CDR2 (germline): GTSNPN, SVGIG (reference sequence). Trimming took off 4 bases at V and 2 bases at J, with 15 bases between the two ends. As DNA, the CDR3 is TGTGCCTGGAACCCCGCGGGGTATGCCTACGAGCAGTACTTC. As protein: CAWNPAGYAYEQYF.

This chain connects TRBV15 to TRBJ1-2; D call uncertain. V was trimmed by 0 bases and J by 7 bases, leaving 6 bases between them. The CDR3 loop spans 12 amino acids. Per germline, CDR1 LNHNV and CDR2 YYDKDF (reference sequence). DNA for the CDR3: TGTGCCACCAGCAGAGAAGGAGGTGGCTACACCTTC. This encodes CATSREGGGYTF.

The V and J genes are TRBV6-5 and TRBJ2-5; 7 nucleotides line up with TRBD2. CDR3 length equals 15 residues. The V and J ends lost 4 bases and 2 bases, in that order; junction bases with no gene match: 7. The germline V gene encodes CDR1 MNHEY and CDR2 SVGAGI. The CDR3 region is CASSWTRDRQETQYF. The CDR3 nucleotides read TGTGCCAGCAGTTGGACTAGAGATCGACAAGAGACCCAGTACTTC.

This sequence joins TRBV19 and TRBJ1-5; 7 bases agree with TRBD1. Losses at the gene ends were 5 bases for V and 8 bases for J; bases not matched to a gene: 9. Germline V gene sequence: CDR1 LNHDA, CDR2 SQIVND (reference sequence). This CDR3 comprises 14 residues. CDR3 loop: CASSSTGIREPQHF. CDR3 bases: TGTGCCAGTAGTTCGACAGGGATACGGGAGCCCCAGCATTTT.